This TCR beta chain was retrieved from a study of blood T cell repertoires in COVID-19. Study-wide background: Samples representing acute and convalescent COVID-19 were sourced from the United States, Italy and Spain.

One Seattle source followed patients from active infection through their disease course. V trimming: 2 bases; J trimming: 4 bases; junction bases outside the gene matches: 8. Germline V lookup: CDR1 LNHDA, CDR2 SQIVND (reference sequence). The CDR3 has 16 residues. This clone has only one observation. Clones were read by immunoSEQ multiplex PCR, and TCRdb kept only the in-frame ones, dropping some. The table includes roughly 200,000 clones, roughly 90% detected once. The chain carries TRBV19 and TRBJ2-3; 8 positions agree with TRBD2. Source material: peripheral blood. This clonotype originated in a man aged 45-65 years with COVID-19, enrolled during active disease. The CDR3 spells CASSIIGLAAPDTQYF. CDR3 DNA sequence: TGTGCCAGTAGTATAATCGGACTAGCTGCCCCAGATACGCAGTATTTT. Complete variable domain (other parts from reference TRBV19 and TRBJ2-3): DGGITQSPKYLFRKEGQNVTLSCEQNLNHDAMYWYRQDPGQGLRLIYYSQIVNDFQKGDIAEGYSVSREKKESFPLTVTSAQKNPTAFYLCASSIIGLAAPDTQYFGPGTRLTVL.